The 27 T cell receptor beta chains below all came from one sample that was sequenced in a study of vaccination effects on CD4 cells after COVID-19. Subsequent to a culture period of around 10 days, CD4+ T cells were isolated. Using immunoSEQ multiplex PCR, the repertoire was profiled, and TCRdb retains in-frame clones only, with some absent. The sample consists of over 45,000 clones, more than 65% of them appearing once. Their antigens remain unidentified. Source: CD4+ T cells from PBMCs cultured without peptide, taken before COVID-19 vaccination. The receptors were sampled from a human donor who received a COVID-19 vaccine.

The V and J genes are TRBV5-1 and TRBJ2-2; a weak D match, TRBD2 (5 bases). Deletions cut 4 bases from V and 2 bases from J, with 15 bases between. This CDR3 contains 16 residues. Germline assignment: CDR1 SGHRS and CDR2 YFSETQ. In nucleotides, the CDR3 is TGCGCCAGCAGCCCTCTAAGGACTGGTAACACCGGGGAGCTGTTTTTT. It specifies CASSPLRTGNTGELFF.

The CDR3 loop is CASSEYPSRNNEQFF. The CDR3 DNA sequence: TGTGCCAGCAGTGAATACCCGAGTAGGAACAATGAGCAGTTCTTC. This chain connects TRBV2 to TRBJ2-1, with unresolved D. Per germline, CDR1 SNHLY and CDR2 FYNNEI. The CDR3 has 15 amino acids. Trimming cost V 2 bases and J 5 bases, with 13 bases left between them.

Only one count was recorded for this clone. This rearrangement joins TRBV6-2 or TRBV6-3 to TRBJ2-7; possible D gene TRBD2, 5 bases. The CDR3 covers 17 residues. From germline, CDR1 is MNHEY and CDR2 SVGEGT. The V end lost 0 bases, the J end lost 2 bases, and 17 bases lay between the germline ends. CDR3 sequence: CASSYSSRTRPAYEQYF. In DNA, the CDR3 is TGTGCCAGCAGTTACTCCTCTCGGACTCGGCCTGCCTACGAGCAGTACTTC.

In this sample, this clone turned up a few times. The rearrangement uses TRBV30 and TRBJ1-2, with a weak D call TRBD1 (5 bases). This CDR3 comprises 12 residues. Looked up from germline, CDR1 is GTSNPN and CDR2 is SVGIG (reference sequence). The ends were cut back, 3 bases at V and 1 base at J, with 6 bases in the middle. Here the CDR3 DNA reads TGTGCCTGGAGACAGGTTAACTATGGCTACACCTTC. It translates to CAWRQVNYGYTF.

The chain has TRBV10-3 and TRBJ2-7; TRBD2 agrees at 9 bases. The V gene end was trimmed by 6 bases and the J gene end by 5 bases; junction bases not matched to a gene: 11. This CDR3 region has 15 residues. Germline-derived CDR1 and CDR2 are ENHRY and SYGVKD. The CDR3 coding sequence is TGTGCCATCAGGGAGGGAGCGGGAGGTTCCCACGAGCAGTACTTC. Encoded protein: CAIREGAGGSHEQYF.

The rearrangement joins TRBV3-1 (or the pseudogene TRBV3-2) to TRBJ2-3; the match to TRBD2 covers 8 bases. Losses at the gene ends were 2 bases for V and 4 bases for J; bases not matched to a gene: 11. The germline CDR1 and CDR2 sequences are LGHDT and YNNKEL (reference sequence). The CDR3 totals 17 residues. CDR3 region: CASSQSPFGGGSDTQYF. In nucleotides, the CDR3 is TGTGCCAGCAGCCAATCCCCTTTCGGGGGGGGCTCAGATACGCAGTATTTT.

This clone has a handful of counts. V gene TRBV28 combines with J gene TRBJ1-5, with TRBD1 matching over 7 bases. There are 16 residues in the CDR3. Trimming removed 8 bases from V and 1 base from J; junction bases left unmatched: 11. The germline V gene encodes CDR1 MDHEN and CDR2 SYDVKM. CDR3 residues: CASESWSDRSNQPQHF. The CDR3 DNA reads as TGTGCCAGCGAGAGCTGGTCGGACAGGAGCAATCAGCCCCAGCATTTT.

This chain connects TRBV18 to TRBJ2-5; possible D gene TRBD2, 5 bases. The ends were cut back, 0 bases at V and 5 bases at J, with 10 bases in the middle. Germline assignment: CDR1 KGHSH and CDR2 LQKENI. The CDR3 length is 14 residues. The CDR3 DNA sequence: TGTGCCAGCTCACCACCGTTAGCGAGGGAGACCCAGTACTTC. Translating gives CASSPPLARETQYF.

The CDR3 bases are TGTGCCAGCAGCTTAGCTGACAGATACGCCTATGGCTACACCTTC. It translates to CASSLADRYAYGYTF. The chain joins TRBV11-2 to TRBJ1-2; D is perhaps TRBD1 (5 bases). The ends were cut back, 1 base at V and 4 bases at J, with 13 bases in the middle. Per germline, CDR1 SGHAT and CDR2 FQNNGV. This CDR3 region has 15 residues.

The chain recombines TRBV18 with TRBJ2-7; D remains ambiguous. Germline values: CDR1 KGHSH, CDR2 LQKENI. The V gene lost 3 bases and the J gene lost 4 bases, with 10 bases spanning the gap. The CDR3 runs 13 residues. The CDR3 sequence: CASSPPQRYEQYF. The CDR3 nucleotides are TGTGCCAGCTCACCCCCCCAGAGGTACGAGCAGTACTTC.

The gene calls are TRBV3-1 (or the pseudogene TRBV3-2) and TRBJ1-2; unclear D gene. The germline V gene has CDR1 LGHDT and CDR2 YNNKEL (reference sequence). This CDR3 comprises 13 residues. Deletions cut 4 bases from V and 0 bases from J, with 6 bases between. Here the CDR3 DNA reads TGTGCCAGCAGCCGCGAAGCTAACTATGGCTACACCTTC. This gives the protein CASSREANYGYTF.

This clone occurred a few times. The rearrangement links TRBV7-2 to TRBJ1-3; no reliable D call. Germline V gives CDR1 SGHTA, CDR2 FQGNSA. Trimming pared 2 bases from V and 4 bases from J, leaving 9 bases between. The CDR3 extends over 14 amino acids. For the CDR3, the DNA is TGTGCCAGCAGCTTACTTGAAGTAGGAAACACCATATATTTT. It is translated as CASSLLEVGNTIYF.

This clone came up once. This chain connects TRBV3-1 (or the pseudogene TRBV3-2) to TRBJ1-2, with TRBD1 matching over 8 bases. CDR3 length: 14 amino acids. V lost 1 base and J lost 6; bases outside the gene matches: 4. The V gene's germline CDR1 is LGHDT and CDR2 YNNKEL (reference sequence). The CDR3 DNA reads TGTGCCAGCAGCCAAGGGCAGGGGGCGAATGGCTACACCTTC. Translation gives CASSQGQGANGYTF.

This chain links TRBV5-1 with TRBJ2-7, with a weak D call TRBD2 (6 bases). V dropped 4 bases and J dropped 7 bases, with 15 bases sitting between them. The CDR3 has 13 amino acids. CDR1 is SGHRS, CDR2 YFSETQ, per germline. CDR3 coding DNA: TGCGCCAGCAGCCGGGGGACGGCGGGGGAGCAGTACTTC. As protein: CASSRGTAGEQYF. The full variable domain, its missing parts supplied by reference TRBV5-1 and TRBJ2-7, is KAGVTQTPRYLIKTRGQQVTLSCSPISGHRSVSWYQQTPGQGLQFLFEYFSETQRNKGNFPGRFSGRQFSNSRSEMNVSTLELGDSALYLCASSRGTAGEQYFGPGTRLTVT.

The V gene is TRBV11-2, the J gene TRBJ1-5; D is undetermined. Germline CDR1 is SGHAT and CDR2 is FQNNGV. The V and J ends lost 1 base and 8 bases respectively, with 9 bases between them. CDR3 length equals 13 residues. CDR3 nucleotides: TGTGCCAGCAGCTTAGGATTAGGGAAGCCCCAGCATTTT. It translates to CASSLGLGKPQHF. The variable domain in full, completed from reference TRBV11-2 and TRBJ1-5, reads EAGVAQSPRYKIIEKRQSVAFWCNPISGHATLYWYQQILGQGPKLLIQFQNNGVVDDSQLPKDRFSAERLKGVDSTLKIQPAKLEDSAVYLCASSLGLGKPQHFGDGTRLSIL.

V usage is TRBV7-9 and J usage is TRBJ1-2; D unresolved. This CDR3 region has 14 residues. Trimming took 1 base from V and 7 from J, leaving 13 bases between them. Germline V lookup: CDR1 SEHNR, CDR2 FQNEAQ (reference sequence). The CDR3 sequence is CASSLEGFSFGYTF. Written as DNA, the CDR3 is TGTGCCAGCAGCTTAGAAGGGTTTAGCTTTGGCTACACCTTC.

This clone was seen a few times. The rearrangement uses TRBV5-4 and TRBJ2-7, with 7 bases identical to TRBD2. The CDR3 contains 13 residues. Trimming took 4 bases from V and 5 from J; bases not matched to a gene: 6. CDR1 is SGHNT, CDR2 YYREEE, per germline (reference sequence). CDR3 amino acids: CASSTGLGDEQYF. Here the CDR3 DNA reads TGTGCCAGCAGCACCGGACTAGGCGACGAGCAGTACTTC.

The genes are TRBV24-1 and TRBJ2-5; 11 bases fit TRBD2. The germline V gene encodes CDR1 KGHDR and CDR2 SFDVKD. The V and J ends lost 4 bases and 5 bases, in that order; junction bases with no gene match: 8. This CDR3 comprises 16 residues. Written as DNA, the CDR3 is TGTGCCACCAGTGACCCCACTAGCGGGAGATTGGAGACCCAGTACTTC. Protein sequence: CATSDPTSGRLETQYF.

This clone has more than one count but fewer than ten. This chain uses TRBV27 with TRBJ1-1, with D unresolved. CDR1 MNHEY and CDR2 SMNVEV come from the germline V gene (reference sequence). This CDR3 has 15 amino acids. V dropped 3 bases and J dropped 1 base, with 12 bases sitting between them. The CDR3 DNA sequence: TGTGCCAGCAGTTTGTTTCTAGATTCGAACACTGAAGCTTTCTTT. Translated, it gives CASSLFLDSNTEAFF.

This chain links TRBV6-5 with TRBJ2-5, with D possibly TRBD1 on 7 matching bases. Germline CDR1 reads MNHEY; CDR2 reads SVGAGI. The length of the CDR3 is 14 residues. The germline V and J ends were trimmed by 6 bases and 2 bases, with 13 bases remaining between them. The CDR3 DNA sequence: TGTGCCAGCAGGAGGGGGGACAGTCAAGAGACCCAGTACTTC. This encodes CASRRGDSQETQYF.

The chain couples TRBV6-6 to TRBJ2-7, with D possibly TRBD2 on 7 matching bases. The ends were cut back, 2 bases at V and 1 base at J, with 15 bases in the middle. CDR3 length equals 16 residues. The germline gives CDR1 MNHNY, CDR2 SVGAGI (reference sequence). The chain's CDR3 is CASSYSGDKGSYEQYF. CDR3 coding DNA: TGTGCCAGCAGTTACAGCGGGGACAAGGGATCCTACGAGCAGTACTTC.

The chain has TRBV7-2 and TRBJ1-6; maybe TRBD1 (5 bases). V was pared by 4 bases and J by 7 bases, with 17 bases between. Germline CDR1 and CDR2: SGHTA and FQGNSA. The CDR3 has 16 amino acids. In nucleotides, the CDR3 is TGTGCCAGCAGCTCCTCCCCCGGGGCGCAGAATTCACCCCTCCACTTT. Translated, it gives CASSSSPGAQNSPLHF.

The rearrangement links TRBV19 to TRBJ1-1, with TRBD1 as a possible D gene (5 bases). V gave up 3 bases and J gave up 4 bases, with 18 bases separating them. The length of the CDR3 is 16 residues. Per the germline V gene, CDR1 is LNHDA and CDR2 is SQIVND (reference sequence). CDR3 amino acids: CASSIQGKLQGTEAFF. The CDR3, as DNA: TGTGCCAGTAGTATCCAGGGTAAACTTCAGGGCACTGAAGCTTTCTTT.

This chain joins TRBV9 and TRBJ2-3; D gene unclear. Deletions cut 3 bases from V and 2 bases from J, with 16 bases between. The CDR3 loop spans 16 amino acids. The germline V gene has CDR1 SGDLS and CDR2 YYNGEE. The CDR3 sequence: CASSGRQTLSTDTQYF. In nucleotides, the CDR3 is TGTGCCAGCAGCGGACGACAAACCCTTTCCACAGATACGCAGTATTTT.

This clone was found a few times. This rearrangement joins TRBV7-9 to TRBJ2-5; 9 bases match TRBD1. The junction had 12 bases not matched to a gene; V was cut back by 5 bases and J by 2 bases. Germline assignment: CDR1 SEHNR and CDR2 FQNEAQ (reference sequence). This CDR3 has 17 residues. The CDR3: CASSLAGTGWGQETQYF. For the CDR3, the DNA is TGTGCCAGCAGCCTGGCGGGGACAGGGTGGGGGCAAGAGACCCAGTACTTC.

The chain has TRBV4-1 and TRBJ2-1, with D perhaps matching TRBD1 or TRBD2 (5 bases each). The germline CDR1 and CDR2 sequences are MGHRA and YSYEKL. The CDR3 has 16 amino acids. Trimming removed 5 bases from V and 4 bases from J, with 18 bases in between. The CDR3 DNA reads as TGCGCCAGCAGCAACTCCGGGACCAGAGGTTACAATGAGCAGTTCTTC. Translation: CASSNSGTRGYNEQFF.

The CDR3 sequence: CASSLVLGGDYGYTF. The CDR3 bases are TGTGCCAGCAGCTTAGTGCTGGGGGGCGACTATGGCTACACCTTC. The J gene is TRBJ1-2, the V gene TRBV7-2; a possible D gene is TRBD1 (6 bases). The germline CDR1 and CDR2 sequences are SGHTA and FQGNSA. This CDR3 is 15 amino acids long. V was pared by 1 base and J by 3 bases, with 12 bases between. The whole variable domain, filled in from reference TRBV7-2 and TRBJ1-2, reads GAGVSQSPSNKVTEKGKDVELRCDPISGHTALYWYRQSLGQGLEFLIYFQGNSAPDKSGLPSDRFSAERTGGSVSTLTIQRTQQEDSAVYLCASSLVLGGDYGYTFGSGTRLTVV.